Below, one T cell receptor beta chain is given with its context. One end of the junction fails to match germline, which may point to a read error. Assay used: immunoSEQ multiplex PCR; TCRdb lists only in-frame clones, some missing. The sample contains roughly 130,000 clones, approximately 91% of which appear only once. The germline gives CDR1 MDHEN, CDR2 SYDVKM. This CDR3 has 19 amino acids. These data belong to a study of cytomegalovirus exposure and HLA in healthy donors. The sample was PBMCs. This clonotype originated in a man between 25 and 39 years old in good health and CMV-seronegative. The chain combines TRBV28 with TRBJ1-3, with 7 bases lining up with TRBD1. In nucleotides, the CDR3 is TGTGCCTGCAGTTCAATCGGGGTCATCGGCACAGGGGACCGAAACACCATATATTTT. It translates to CACSSIGVIGTGDRNTIYF.